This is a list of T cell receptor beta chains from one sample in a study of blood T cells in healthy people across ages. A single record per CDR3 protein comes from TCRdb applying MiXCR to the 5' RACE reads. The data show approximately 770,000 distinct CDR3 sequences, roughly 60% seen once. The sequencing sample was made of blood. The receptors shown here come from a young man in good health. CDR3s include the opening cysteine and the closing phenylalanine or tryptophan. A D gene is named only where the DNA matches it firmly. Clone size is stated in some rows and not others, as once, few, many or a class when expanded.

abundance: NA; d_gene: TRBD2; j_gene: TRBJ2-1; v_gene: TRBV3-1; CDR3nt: TGTGCCAGCAGCCCGGGACTAGCTAAAGAGACCCAGTTCTTC; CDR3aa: CASSPGLAKETQFF
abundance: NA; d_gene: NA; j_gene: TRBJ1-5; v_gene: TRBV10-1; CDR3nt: TGCGCCACCTTCGACTTAAGGAAACAGCGGAATAGCAATCAGCCCCAGCATTTT; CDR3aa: CATFDLRKQRNSNQPQHF
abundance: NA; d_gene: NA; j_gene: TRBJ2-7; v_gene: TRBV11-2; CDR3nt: TGTGCCAGCAGCCAATTACAGGGAGTATTTGGCGAGCAGTACTTC; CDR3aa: CASSQLQGVFGEQYF
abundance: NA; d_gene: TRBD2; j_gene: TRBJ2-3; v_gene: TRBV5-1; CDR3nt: TGCGCCAGCAAGACTAGCGGGGGAGATACGCAGTATTTT; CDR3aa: CASKTSGGDTQYF
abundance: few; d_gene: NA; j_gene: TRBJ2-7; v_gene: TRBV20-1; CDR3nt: TGCAGTGCTAGTCAGCAGGGGAACGAGCAGTACTTC; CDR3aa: CSASQQGNEQYF
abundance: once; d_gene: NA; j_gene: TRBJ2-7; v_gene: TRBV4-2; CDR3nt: TGTGCCAGCAGCCAAGAGGCCGATAACTACGAGCAGTACTTC; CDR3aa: CASSQEADNYEQYF
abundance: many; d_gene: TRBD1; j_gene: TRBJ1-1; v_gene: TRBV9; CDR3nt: TGTGCCAGCAGCGCACAGGGGAGGACTGAAGCTTTCTTT; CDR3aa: CASSAQGRTEAFF
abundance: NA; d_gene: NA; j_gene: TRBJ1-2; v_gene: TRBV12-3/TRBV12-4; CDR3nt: TGTGCCAGCAGTTTAGTGTCGGGAGGGGGCTACACCTTC; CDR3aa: CASSLVSGGGYTF
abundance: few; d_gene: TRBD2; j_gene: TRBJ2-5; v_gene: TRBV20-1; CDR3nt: TGCAGTGCTAGACCAAGACTAGCTGGGGGTGAAGAGACCCAGTACTTC; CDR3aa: CSARPRLAGGEETQYF
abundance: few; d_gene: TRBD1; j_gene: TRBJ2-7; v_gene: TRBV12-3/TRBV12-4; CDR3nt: TGTGCCAGCGGACAGGGCCCCGAGCAGTACTTC; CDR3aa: CASGQGPEQYF
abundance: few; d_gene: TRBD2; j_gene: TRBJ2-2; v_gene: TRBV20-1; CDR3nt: TGCAGTGCTAGGCCACTAGCGGGGGGGCCCGGGGAGCTGTTTTTT; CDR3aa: CSARPLAGGPGELFF
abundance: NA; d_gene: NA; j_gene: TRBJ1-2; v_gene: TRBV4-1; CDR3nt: TGCGCCAGCAGCGACTACAGAATTAACTATGGCTACACCTTC; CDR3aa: CASSDYRINYGYTF
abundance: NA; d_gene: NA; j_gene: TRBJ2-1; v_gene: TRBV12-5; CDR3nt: TGTGCTAGTGGTATAAAGAGCTCACAGGGTTGGGAGCAGTTCTTC; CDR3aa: CASGIKSSQGWEQFF
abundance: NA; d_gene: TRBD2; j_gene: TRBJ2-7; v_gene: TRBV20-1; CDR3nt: TGCAGTGCTAGTGGGGGTAGCGGGAGCGGTTTCTCCTACGAGCAGTACTTC; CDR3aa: CSASGGSGSGFSYEQYF
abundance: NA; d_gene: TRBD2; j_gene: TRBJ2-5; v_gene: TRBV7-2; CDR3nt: TGTGCCAGCAGCTCTGGAATTGGGTCTAGCGGGAGGGGTGAGCAGTACTTC; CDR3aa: CASSSGIGSSGRGEQYF
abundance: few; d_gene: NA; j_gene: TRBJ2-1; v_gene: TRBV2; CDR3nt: TGTGCCAGCAGAGTACAGACGCTATCTTACAATGAGCAGTTCTTC; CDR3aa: CASRVQTLSYNEQFF
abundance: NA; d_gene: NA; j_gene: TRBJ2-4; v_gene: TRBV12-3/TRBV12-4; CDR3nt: TGTGCCAGCAGTGCTACCTTGAACGCCAAAAACATTCAGTACTTC; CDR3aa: CASSATLNAKNIQYF
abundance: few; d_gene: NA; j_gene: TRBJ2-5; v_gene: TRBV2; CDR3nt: TGTGCCAGCAGTGCGGAGTATGGATCGGTGGAGACCCAGTACTTC; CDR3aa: CASSAEYGSVETQYF
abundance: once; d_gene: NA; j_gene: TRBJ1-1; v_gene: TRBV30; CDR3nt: TGTGCCTGGAGTCAGGGCCGGGAAGCTTTCTTT; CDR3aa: CAWSQGREAFF
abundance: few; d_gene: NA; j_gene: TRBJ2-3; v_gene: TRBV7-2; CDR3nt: TGTGCCAGCAGCCCTACGACTAGCACAGATACGCAGTATTTT; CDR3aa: CASSPTTSTDTQYF
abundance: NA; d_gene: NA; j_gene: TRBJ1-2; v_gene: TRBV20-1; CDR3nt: TGCAGTGCTAGAGACGACAAGTTCTATGACTACACCTTC; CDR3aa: CSARDDKFYDYTF
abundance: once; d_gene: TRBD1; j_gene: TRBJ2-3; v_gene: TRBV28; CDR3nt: TGTGCCAGCAGTTCCGATGTAACCCGACAGGGGAGAAATACGCAGTATTTT; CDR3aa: CASSSDVTRQGRNTQYF